Each of the 18 T cell receptor beta chains below was sequenced from the same sample in a study of blood T cell repertoires in COVID-19. Data came from immunoSEQ multiplex PCR; TCRdb stores just in-frame clones and leaves some out. The table records 130,000 to 150,000 clones, approximately 86% of them present only once. Sequencing used peripheral blood. These receptors were taken from a woman in her forties with active or convalescent COVID-19.

The J gene is TRBJ2-3, the V gene TRBV5-5, with 8 nucleotides matching TRBD2. Germline V gene data show CDR1 as SGHKS and CDR2 as YYEKEE (reference sequence). J gave up 2 bases and V 4 bases, and 6 bases lay outside the gene matches. This CDR3 comprises 15 residues. The CDR3 DNA follows: TGTGCCAGCAGCCGCCTTAGCGGGAACACAGATACGCAGTATTTT. Translation: CASSRLSGNTDTQYF.

The CDR3 DNA reads as TGTGCCAGCAGCGGGTGGACTAGCGGGAGTGCGGGGTACTACGAGCAGTACTTC. It yields the protein CASSGWTSGSAGYYEQYF. The rearrangement uses TRBV27 and TRBJ2-7, with 13 nucleotides matching TRBD2. The germline CDR1 and CDR2 sequences are MNHEY and SMNVEV (reference sequence). This CDR3 region has 18 residues. Trimming at V came to 6 bases and at J to 3 bases, leaving 14 bases not matched to a gene.

This chain links TRBV28 with TRBJ1-5; D not resolved. Germline V gene lookup returns CDR1 MDHEN and CDR2 SYDVKM. The V end lost 7 bases, the J end lost 6 bases, and 16 bases lay between the germline ends. The CDR3 runs 14 residues. CDR3 DNA sequence: TGTGCCAGCACCCCGGGTCTCTTCGGTCAGCCCCAGCATTTT. Residues: CASTPGLFGQPQHF.

A single count supports this clone. Other DNA sequences in this sample translate to the same CDR3. The rearrangement uses TRBV20-1 and TRBJ1-1, with 7 bases fitting TRBD1. The CDR3 is 11 residues long. The V gene's germline CDR1 is DFQATT and CDR2 SNEGSKA (reference sequence). V lost 6 bases and J lost 4; bases outside the gene matches: 2. CDR3 nucleotides: TGCAGTGCCTCAGGGGGCACTGAAGCTTTCTTT. This encodes CSASGGTEAFF.

This rearrangement joins TRBV5-1 to TRBJ2-3; D is undetermined. V lost 0 bases and J lost 3, with 11 bases in between. CDR3 length: 15 residues. Germline V lookup: CDR1 SGHRS, CDR2 YFSETQ. CDR3 sequence: CASSLARFQTDTQYF. In DNA, the CDR3 is TGCGCCAGCAGCTTGGCTAGGTTTCAAACAGATACGCAGTATTTT.

This chain joins TRBV27 and TRBJ2-7; 9 bases are a match to TRBD1. The CDR3 spans 15 residues. The germline V gene encodes CDR1 MNHEY and CDR2 SMNVEV (reference sequence). V gave up 5 bases and J gave up 7 bases; unmatched junction bases: 12. CDR3 region: CASSTDRGPLREQYF. The DNA for the CDR3 is TGTGCCAGCAGTACGGACAGGGGCCCCCTCAGGGAGCAGTACTTC.

The chain employs TRBV28 and TRBJ1-5, with TRBD1 matching over 11 bases. The CDR3 runs to 15 residues. The V gene end was trimmed by 9 bases and the J gene end by 3 bases; junction bases not matched to a gene: 7. Germline lookup yields CDR1 MDHEN and CDR2 SYDVKM. CDR3 bases: TGTGCCAGTCGGGACAGGGGGGACTTCAATCAGCCCCAGCATTTT. Protein product: CASRDRGDFNQPQHF.

The chain recombines TRBV27 with TRBJ1-1, with D unresolved. Deletions cut 7 bases from V and 4 bases from J, with 13 bases between. The CDR3 loop spans 13 amino acids. Germline V gene data show CDR1 as MNHEY and CDR2 as SMNVEV (reference sequence). The CDR3 region is CASKFRGGTEAFF. As DNA, the CDR3 is TGTGCCAGCAAATTTAGAGGCGGCACTGAAGCTTTCTTT.

The CDR3, as DNA: TGTGCCAGCGTCCGGGACAGGGGTGAAAAACTGTTTTTT. Translated: CASVRDRGEKLFF. J is TRBJ1-4 and V is TRBV18; 10 bases match TRBD1. V was clipped by 8 bases and J by 7 bases; unmatched bases: 4. The germline V gene has CDR1 KGHSH and CDR2 LQKENI. The length of the CDR3 is 13 residues.

V and J are TRBV6-5 and TRBJ2-3, with 11 bases identical to TRBD2. The trim removed 6 bases at V and 2 bases at J, leaving 4 bases unmatched. The CDR3 has 15 amino acids. CDR1 is MNHEY, CDR2 SVGAGI, per germline. The CDR3 protein is CASRQTSGVTDTQYF. The CDR3 bases are TGTGCCAGCAGACAGACTAGCGGGGTCACAGATACGCAGTATTTT.

V is TRBV5-6 and J is TRBJ2-5; D might be TRBD2 (5 bases). Germline CDR1 and CDR2: SGHDT and YYEEEE. The V and J ends lost 0 bases and 5 bases respectively, with 17 bases between them. The CDR3 is made up of 16 amino acids. In DNA, the CDR3 is TGTGCCAGCAGCTTGGTCGGCCTAGCTGGAAGGGAGACCCAGTACTTC. It codes for CASSLVGLAGRETQYF.

The chain joins TRBV5-5 to TRBJ2-3; tentatively, D is TRBD1 (6 bases). Trimming left V 3 bases short and J 0 bases short, with 11 bases between. The CDR3 sequence is 15 residues long. CDR1 is SGHKS and CDR2 is YYEKEE in the germline V gene (reference sequence). CDR3 protein: CASSWGPTSTDTQYF. CDR3 bases: TGTGCCAGCAGCTGGGGGCCCACTAGCACAGATACGCAGTATTTT.

The chain recombines TRBV19 with TRBJ1-1; 8 nucleotides line up with TRBD1. CDR1 and CDR2 (germline): LNHDA, SQIVND (reference sequence). Trimming took 3 bases from V and 5 from J; bases not matched to a gene: 5. The CDR3 length is 14 residues. The CDR3 DNA follows: TGTGCCAGTAGTATGCAGGGGGCAGGGACTGAAGCTTTCTTT. It codes for CASSMQGAGTEAFF.

This clone was seen a handful of times. J is TRBJ1-4 and V is TRBV19, with a tentative D call TRBD1 (5 bases). In germline, CDR1 is LNHDA, CDR2 SQIVND (reference sequence). V shed 3 bases and J shed 7 bases, with 9 bases lying between them. The length of the CDR3 is 13 residues. The CDR3, as DNA: TGTGCCAGTAGTATTGCGGGGGGTGAAAAACTGTTTTTT. Its protein product is CASSIAGGEKLFF.

This CDR3 is CASSQTSKSLADNYNEQFF. CDR3 sequence (DNA): TGTGCCAGCAGCCAGACCTCTAAATCACTAGCGGACAACTACAATGAGCAGTTCTTC. This chain joins TRBV14 and TRBJ2-1; the match to TRBD2 covers 8 bases. With 3 bases clipped from V and 3 bases from J, the junction kept 16 bases outside the gene matches. CDR1 SGHDN and CDR2 FVKESK come from the germline V gene. CDR3 size: 19 residues.

The chain uses TRBV10-2 and TRBJ2-7; 9 bases line up with TRBD2. The ends lost 3 bases at V and 4 bases at J; junction bases unmatched: 10. Germline V lookup: CDR1 WSHSY, CDR2 SAAADI. This CDR3 is built from 16 residues. The CDR3 region has the DNA TGCGCCAGCAGTGATAGAGGAGTAGCGGGGGTTTACGAGCAGTACTTC. Protein sequence: CASSDRGVAGVYEQYF.

The rearrangement joins TRBV5-6 to TRBJ1-6, with no clear D. The CDR3 runs to 12 residues. V lost 0 bases to trimming and J lost 8 bases, with 3 bases between them. The V gene's germline CDR1 is SGHDT and CDR2 YYEEEE. CDR3 coding DNA: TGTGCCAGCAGCTTGGTAGATTCACCCCTCCACTTT. Translation: CASSLVDSPLHF.

The rearrangement uses TRBV9 and TRBJ1-4; D uncertain. CDR1 is SGDLS and CDR2 is YYNGEE in the germline V gene. The V and J ends lost 1 base and 4 bases respectively, with 8 bases between them. This CDR3 region has 14 residues. CDR3 protein: CASSVSSNNEKLFF. The CDR3 DNA sequence: TGTGCCAGCAGCGTAAGCTCCAATAATGAAAAACTGTTTTTT.